The clone carrying this T cell receptor (beta chain) was detected ten times or more. Its antigen is as yet unknown. This sample is part of a study of Graves' ophthalmopathy and Graves' hyperthyroidism. Across the whole study: No treatment had been given when peripheral blood was collected at initial diagnosis.

Overall study findings and caveats: A roughly 80% specificity and 85% to 90% sensitivity were achieved by a 13-signature model that separated ophthalmopathy from stable hyperthyroidism.

Germline lookup yields CDR1 GTSNPN and CDR2 SVGIG (reference sequence). The CDR3 is 14 residues long. The ends were cut back, 6 bases at V and 6 bases at J, with 21 bases in the middle. Moderate-to-severe activity, with CAS ≥3, NOSPECS ≥4 and duration under 3 months, characterized the donors with ophthalmopathy. Someone took the PBMCs out of 9.5 to 10 ml of fresh peripheral blood. From RNA, the CDR3 regions of TCR beta chains were amplified and sequenced. Second-round multiplex PCR came after a first-round RT-PCR that employed HTBI primers. Using its own MiXCR run on the multiplex PCR reads, TCRdb lists one record per CDR3 protein. The profile shows nearly 400,000 distinct CDR3 sequences, 15% to 20% of them singletons.

Sample: peripheral blood. The gene calls are TRBV30 and TRBJ2-7, with D perhaps assigned TRBD1 or TRBD2 (7 bases each). This TCR was recovered from a young woman with Graves' ophthalmopathy. CDR3 residues: CACLPRGGKGEQYF. In DNA form, the CDR3 reads TGTGCCTGCCTTCCCAGGGGGGGGAAGGGCGAGCAGTACTTC.